These T cell receptor beta chains were read from a single sample in a study of Ad26.COV2.S vaccination and SARS-CoV-2 variants. Only in-frame clones appear in the TCRdb table, and some are missing; sequencing was by immunoSEQ multiplex PCR. Of 87,000 or so clones listed, approximately 86% were seen once; the top ten hold about 17%. The sequencing used peripheral blood, collected after recovery from COVID-19. These TCRs come from a human donor who had recovered from COVID-19. CDR3s include the opening cysteine and the closing phenylalanine or tryptophan.

>TRBV5-6|TRBJ2-3|15
CASSLDSGITDTQYF
>TRBV20-1|TRBJ2-1|14
CSASARFQYNEQFF
>TRBV20-1|TRBJ1-1|10
CSASREEAFF
>TRBV27|TRBJ1-4|14
CASSLSRPNEKLFF
>TRBV15|TRBJ2-7|12
CATSRDRHEQYF
>TRBV6-4|TRBJ2-3|13
CASGPGATDTQYF
>TRBV18|TRBJ2-5|14
CASSPGQGQETQYF
>TRBV7-6|TRBJ2-7|18
CASSLPAGASRNTREQYF
>TRBV16|TRBJ2-7|15
CASRVLGQSSYEQYF
>TRBV7-2|TRBJ1-4|15
CASSLVAVFNEKLFF
>TRBV9|TRBJ2-1|15
CASSVGLGSYNEQFF
>TRBV5-1|TRBJ2-3|14
CASSLERGPDTQYF
>TRBV29-1|TRBJ2-1|15
CSVGGLAGSYNEQFF
>TRBV18|TRBJ1-5|15
CASSLGQGLAQPQHF
>TRBV9|TRBJ2-2|17
CASSYNVEGSNTGELFF
>TRBV5-4|TRBJ1-3|13
CASRGGLADTIYF
>TRBV5-6|TRBJ1-2|16
CASSLRDSYTNYGYTF
>TRBV11-2|TRBJ1-1|13
CASSLRSGTEAFF
>TRBV10-3|TRBJ2-5|14
CAISESYERETQYF
>TRBV12-3/TRBV12-4|TRBJ2-3|13
CASSLRGSDTQYF
>TRBV20-1|TRBJ2-5|15
CSASFIAGGQETQYF
>TRBV5-1|TRBJ2-7|16
CASSLDPSGSSYEQYF
>TRBV7-9|TRBJ2-7|14
CASSREFLTAVQYF
>TRBV3-1/TRBV3-2|TRBJ2-2|14
CASQSGSGTGELFF
>TRBV4-1|TRBJ2-3|14
CASSLRTATDTQYF
>TRBV28|TRBJ2-7|14
CASSFAGTVFEQYF
>TRBV7-2|TRBJ1-1|13
CASSMGVRTEAFF
>TRBV18|TRBJ2-5|13
CASSPTGSETQYF
>TRBV19|TRBJ1-1|14
CASRRGERNTEAFF
>TRBV29-1|TRBJ2-6|14
CSVETISGANVLTF
>TRBV20-1|TRBJ1-6|15
CSASRQGLGNSPLHF
>TRBV7-8|TRBJ1-2|13
CASSPGRTYGYTF
>TRBV11-3|TRBJ2-4|15
CASSFTTVAKNIQYF
>TRBV5-4|TRBJ2-3|13
CASSARTSVAQYF
>TRBV29-1|TRBJ1-1|12
CSVVGMWTEAFF
>TRBV2|TRBJ2-5|13
CASRTEVEETQYF
>TRBV7-9|TRBJ2-3|13
CASSLAGAGTQYF
>TRBV4-3|TRBJ2-3|17
CASSQDLGGSGTDTQYF
>TRBV4-2|TRBJ1-1|18
CASSPIPRQGAKLAEAFF
>TRBV6-2/TRBV6-3|TRBJ1-1|14
CASSPTPGSTEAFF
>TRBV3-1/TRBV3-2|TRBJ1-4|11
CASRRGEKLFF
>TRBV10-3|TRBJ2-1|14
CAITSGPSYNEQFF
>TRBV7-2|TRBJ2-1|15
CASSDVVASYNEQFF
>TRBV9|TRBJ2-7|16
CASSVGGAASSYEQYF
>TRBV7-6|TRBJ1-1|15
CASSSGGLGNTEAFF
>TRBV5-6|TRBJ1-4|15
CASSLEGHPLGRLFF